Following are 24 T cell receptor beta chains from one sample sequenced in a study of cytomegalovirus exposure and HLA in healthy donors (dated by TCRdb to 2016 to 2017). Libraries were made using the immunoSEQ multiplex PCR assay. For the multiplex PCR, a mixture combining 60 forward primers for TCR Vbeta segments and 13 reverse primers for TCR Jbeta segments was used. Entries here come from immuneACCESS through TCRdb and include only in-frame sequences with V and J called. Some clones fail to appear in such tables; in the studies checked, an unresolved V gene covers under half of the shortfall, and the cause of the remainder is unknown. The table for this sample lists over 100,000 clones; about three quarters of them were counted only once. 5.8% of the sample lies in the top ten. The sample comprised PBMCs. These receptors all stem from a man aged 55-75 years in good health and CMV-seropositive.

The V call is TRBV9, the J call TRBJ1-6, with D maybe TRBD1 (6 bases). Germline V gives CDR1 SGDLS, CDR2 YYNGEE. Trimming stripped 3 bases from V and 12 bases from J, with 16 bases between. The CDR3 sequence is 14 residues long. The CDR3 DNA reads TGTGCCAGCAGCGGAGGGACGGGACACTTACCCCTCCACTTT. This sequence encodes CASSGGTGHLPLHF.

The chain recombines TRBV6-5 with TRBJ2-1, with 10 bases matching TRBD1. CDR1 and CDR2 from the germline V gene are MNHEY and SVGAGI. CDR3 length: 16 residues. V was pared by 0 bases and J by 7 bases, with 6 bases of the junction left unmatched. CDR3 nucleotide sequence: TGTGCCAGCAGTTACTCCCCGGGACAGGGGTTGAATGAGCAGTTCTTC. Residues: CASSYSPGQGLNEQFF.

CDR3 amino acids: CASSSGKGNQPQHF. The DNA for the CDR3 is TGTGCCAGCAGCTCAGGGAAAGGCAATCAGCCCCAGCATTTT. The V call is TRBV7-2, the J call TRBJ1-5; D possibly corresponds to TRBD1 (5 bases). The germline V gene encodes CDR1 SGHTA and CDR2 FQGNSA. Trimming cost V 4 bases and J 2 bases, with 9 bases left between them. The CDR3 runs 14 residues.

In regard to this clone: In the same sample, other DNA sequences code for this CDR3. V gene TRBV5-8 combines with J gene TRBJ1-1; D gene ambiguous. The CDR3 length is 14 residues. V was trimmed by 4 bases and J by 1 base, leaving 11 bases between them. CDR1 is SGHTS and CDR2 is YDEGEE in the germline V gene. The CDR3 sequence: CASSLSTWNTEAFF. The CDR3 nucleotides are TGTGCCAGCAGCCTGTCCACTTGGAACACTGAAGCTTTCTTT.

This clone has just one count. The rearrangement links TRBV9 to TRBJ1-4, with D perhaps matching TRBD1 (6 bases). Germline CDR1 is SGDLS and CDR2 is YYNGEE. The germline V and J ends were trimmed by 3 bases and 7 bases, with 16 bases remaining between them. This CDR3 is 15 amino acids long. CDR3: CASSALQGGGEKLFF. The CDR3 coding sequence is TGTGCCAGCAGCGCGCTACAGGGTGGGGGTGAAAAACTGTTTTTT.

The gene calls are TRBV5-1 and TRBJ2-1; no firm D call. CDR1 and CDR2 (germline): SGHRS, YFSETQ. The length of the CDR3 is 16 residues. V lost 0 bases and J 1 base, leaving 11 bases between the germline ends. The CDR3 region is CASSLAPEQSYNEQFF. Written as DNA, the CDR3 is TGCGCCAGCAGCTTGGCCCCTGAACAATCCTACAATGAGCAGTTCTTC.

V and J are TRBV7-2 and TRBJ2-5; D call uncertain. The J call may be wrong; the DNA end is better matched by TRBJ2-7. The CDR3 consists of 14 residues. Germline CDR1 SGHTA, CDR2 FQGNSA. In DNA form, the CDR3 reads TGTGCCAGCAGCTTGTCAGGCAGCCCCTACGAGCAGTACTTC. This encodes CASSLSGSPYEQYF.

In this sample, this clone turned up once. The genes are TRBV7-2 and TRBJ1-2; 7 bases agree with TRBD1. This CDR3 has 14 amino acids. With V trimmed by 2 bases and J by 2 bases, 2 bases remained unmatched. Germline lookup yields CDR1 SGHTA and CDR2 FQGNSA. In DNA form, the CDR3 reads TGTGCCAGCAGCTTACAGGGGGGCAACTATGGCTACACCTTC. Translated, it gives CASSLQGGNYGYTF.

This clone was found many times. For the CDR3, the DNA is TGTGCCAGCAGCTTACCCTCCCGGGGGGCGCAGGGTCAGCCCCAGCATTTT. It encodes CASSLPSRGAQGQPQHF. This chain uses TRBV28 with TRBJ1-5, with D possibly matching TRBD1 (6 bases). Germline lookup yields CDR1 MDHEN and CDR2 SYDVKM. The CDR3 length is 17 residues. Trimming removed 6 bases from V and 6 bases from J, with 24 bases in between. The full variable domain, rest sourced from reference TRBV28 and TRBJ1-5, is DVKVTQSSRYLVKRTGEKVFLECVQDMDHENMFWYRQDPGLGLRLIYFSYDVKMKEKGDIPEGYSVSREKKERFSLILESASTNQTSMYLCASSLPSRGAQGQPQHFGDGTRLSIL.

The V gene is TRBV7-8, the J gene TRBJ1-1, with TRBD1 matching over 9 bases. Trimming at V came to 5 bases and at J to 2 bases, leaving 9 bases not matched to a gene. Germline V gene lookup returns CDR1 SGHVS and CDR2 FQNEAQ. The CDR3 covers 16 residues. The CDR3 bases are TGTGCCAGCAGCGAGCAAACAGGGGGCATTAACACTGAAGCTTTCTTT. Translated, it gives CASSEQTGGINTEAFF.

The chain uses TRBV6-5 and TRBJ1-5; TRBD1 agrees at 8 bases. After removal of 2 bases from V and 4 bases from J, the junction contained 1 base not matched to a gene. The germline V gene has CDR1 MNHEY and CDR2 SVGAGI. The CDR3 has 14 residues. The CDR3 here is CASSYGQGNQPQHF. The CDR3 coding sequence is TGTGCCAGCAGTTACGGACAGGGAAATCAGCCCCAGCATTTT.

The rearrangement uses TRBV10-3 and TRBJ1-5; D perhaps matches TRBD1 (5 bases). In germline, CDR1 is ENHRY, CDR2 SYGVKD. The CDR3 consists of 15 residues. The V end lost 0 bases, the J end lost 7 bases, and 13 bases lay between the germline ends. In DNA, the CDR3 is TGTGCCATCAGTGAGTCGACAGAAAGGAGACAGCCCCAGCATTTT. It is translated as CAISESTERRQPQHF.

The chain links TRBV7-2 to TRBJ1-2; D is possibly TRBD1 (5 bases). Per the germline V gene, CDR1 is SGHTA and CDR2 is FQGNSA. The CDR3 consists of 13 residues. The V end was cut by 4 bases, the J end by 6 bases, with 12 bases between. The chain's CDR3 is CASSSWEGNGYTF. The CDR3 coding sequence is TGTGCCAGCAGCTCCTGGGAGGGGAATGGCTACACCTTC.

This chain joins TRBV7-7 and TRBJ2-2, with a tentative D call TRBD2 (6 bases). The germline V gene has CDR1 SSHAT and CDR2 FNYEAQ (reference sequence). The germline V and J ends were trimmed by 5 bases and 7 bases, with 11 bases remaining between them. This CDR3 is built from 13 residues. The CDR3 nucleotides are TGTGCCAGCAGCCTCGGAGGGAGCGGGGAGCTGTTTTTT. Its translation is CASSLGGSGELFF.

The genes are TRBV6-5 and TRBJ1-1; TRBD1 matches at 7 bases. From germline, CDR1 is MNHEY and CDR2 SVGAGI. Trimming removed 0 bases from V and 4 bases from J; junction bases left unmatched: 5. This CDR3 has 15 residues. Here the CDR3 DNA reads TGTGCCAGCAGTTACTCGAACAAGGGGGCCACTGAAGCTTTCTTT. Its translation: CASSYSNKGATEAFF.

In this sample, this clone turned up many times. This chain uses TRBV5-4 with TRBJ1-1; TRBD1 matches 7 bases. The CDR3 consists of 14 residues. Losses at the gene ends were 3 bases for V and 7 bases for J; bases not matched to a gene: 9. Germline V CDR1 and CDR2: SGHNT, YYREEE (reference sequence). This chain's CDR3 is CASSSTGQAIEAFF. For the CDR3, the DNA is TGTGCCAGCAGCTCCACCGGACAGGCCATTGAAGCTTTCTTT. The full variable domain, its missing parts supplied by reference TRBV5-4 and TRBJ1-1, is ETGVTQSPTHLIKTRGQQVTLRCSSQSGHNTVSWYQQALGQGPQFIFQYYREEENGRGNFPPRFSGLQFPNYSSELNVNALELDDSALYLCASSSTGQAIEAFFGQGTRLTVV.

This clone was seen only a few times. The chain couples TRBV7-9 to TRBJ1-1; 8 positions match TRBD1. With V trimmed by 2 bases and J by 7 bases, 6 bases remained unmatched. Germline V gene sequence: CDR1 SEHNR, CDR2 FQNEAQ (reference sequence). The CDR3 totals 14 residues. This chain's CDR3 is CASSLYTGTGEAFF. CDR3 DNA sequence: TGTGCCAGCAGCTTATATACCGGGACAGGTGAAGCTTTCTTT.

The chain is built from TRBV14 and TRBJ2-5; 9 nucleotides match TRBD1. The DNA end favors TRBJ2-7, so the J call may be wrong. CDR1 and CDR2 (germline): SGHDN, FVKESK. The CDR3 is 15 amino acids. This chain's CDR3 is CASSPRTGEIYEQYF. CDR3 DNA sequence: TGTGCCAGCAGCCCAAGGACAGGGGAAATCTACGAGCAGTACTTC.

The V call is TRBV30, the J call TRBJ2-7; 10 bases are shared with TRBD1. Trimming at V came to 3 bases and at J to 3 bases, leaving 5 bases not matched to a gene. The CDR3 spans 14 residues. Germline V gene data show CDR1 as GTSNPN and CDR2 as SVGIG (reference sequence). The CDR3 is CAWRGRDRGYEQYF. CDR3 nucleotide sequence: TGTGCCTGGAGGGGTAGGGACAGGGGCTACGAGCAGTACTTC.

This sequence joins TRBV9 and TRBJ1-1; D possibly corresponds to TRBD1 (5 bases). V was cut by 0 bases and J by 1 base, with 7 bases left in between. CDR3 length equals 14 residues. CDR1 is SGDLS, CDR2 YYNGEE, per germline. The DNA of the CDR3 is TGTGCCAGCAGCGTAGATCAGGGGAACACTGAAGCTTTCTTT. Amino acids: CASSVDQGNTEAFF.

V is TRBV7-8 and J is TRBJ2-5; D call uncertain. With 5 bases removed from V and 1 base from J, the gap between germline ends came to 11 bases. In germline, CDR1 is SGHVS, CDR2 FQNEAQ. The CDR3 runs to 14 residues. The CDR3 spells CASSPRRVQETQYF. In nucleotides, the CDR3 is TGTGCCAGCAGCCCCAGACGGGTCCAAGAGACCCAGTACTTC.

This CDR3 reads CASSLGASSDTQYF. The CDR3 region has the DNA TGCGCCAGCAGCTTGGGGGCCTCTTCCGATACGCAGTATTTT. V gene TRBV5-1 combines with J gene TRBJ2-3, with unresolved D. The CDR3 consists of 14 residues. Trimming stripped 0 bases from V and 6 bases from J, with 11 bases between. Germline lookup yields CDR1 SGHRS and CDR2 YFSETQ. The full variable domain, with the rest looked up from reference TRBV5-1 and TRBJ2-3, is KAGVTQTPRYLIKTRGQQVTLSCSPISGHRSVSWYQQTPGQGLQFLFEYFSETQRNKGNFPGRFSGRQFSNSRSEMNVSTLELGDSALYLCASSLGASSDTQYFGPGTRLTVL.

The table lists this clone with a count of one. The V call is TRBV7-8, the J call TRBJ2-2, with 13 positions matching TRBD2. This CDR3 has 17 amino acids. J lost 4 bases, V lost 5 bases, and 7 bases had no gene match. CDR1 and CDR2 (germline): SGHVS, FQNEAQ. CDR3: CASSPRTSGGGTGELFF. Here the CDR3 DNA reads TGTGCCAGCAGCCCACGGACTAGCGGGGGAGGCACCGGGGAGCTGTTTTTT.

The chain couples TRBV15 to TRBJ2-5, with a tentative D call TRBD1 (5 bases). This CDR3 comprises 15 residues. V was shortened by 9 bases and J by 2 bases, with 19 bases between the two germline ends. Germline-derived CDR1 and CDR2 are LNHNV and YYDKDF (reference sequence). The CDR3 DNA is TGTGCCACAAGCGAAGGGGATCGGCCGCAAGAGACCCAGTACTTC. It translates to CATSEGDRPQETQYF. Full variable domain (rest looked up from reference TRBV15 and TRBJ2-5): DAMVIQNPRYQVTQFGKPVTLSCSQTLNHNVMYWYQQKSSQAPKLLFHYYDKDFNNEADTPDNFQSRRPNTSFCFLDIRSPGLGDTAMYLCATSEGDRPQETQYFGPGTRLLVL.